This T cell receptor (beta chain) was profiled in a study of beta chain features in type 1 diabetes. Isolated RNA was reverse transcribed in full, so expressed TCRB transcripts were sequenced. Clones were sequenced by immunoSEQ multiplex PCR, and TCRdb holds only the in-frame ones, with some missing. The repertoire holds a few hundred thousand clones, with roughly 15% as singletons. The CDR3 contains 15 residues. The germline gives CDR1 MDHEN, CDR2 SYDVKM. The V gene lost 3 bases and the J gene lost 3 bases, with 13 bases spanning the gap. This clone was counted between two and nine times. The receptor comes from a woman aged 18-35 years in good health. Sequencing input: naive CD4+ T cells from blood. V usage is TRBV28 and J usage is TRBJ2-3; weak D call: TRBD2 (6 bases). The CDR3 region has the DNA TGTGCCAGCAGTTTCCGGCAGGGAGGAACAGATACGCAGTATTTT. Its protein is CASSFRQGGTDTQYF. Full variable domain (outside the CDR3, taken from reference TRBV28 and TRBJ2-3): DVKVTQSSRYLVKRTGEKVFLECVQDMDHENMFWYRQDPGLGLRLIYFSYDVKMKEKGDIPEGYSVSREKKERFSLILESASTNQTSMYLCASSFRQGGTDTQYFGPGTRLTVL.